Listed here are 20 T cell receptor beta chains from one sample, sequenced in a study of T-cell memory formation after mild COVID-19. TCRdb reprocessed the 5' RACE reads via MiXCR and lists one record per CDR3 protein. Of approximately 410,000 distinct CDR3 sequences in the sample, more than 20% were seen once. Source material: PBMCs or a T cell subset sorted from them (not recorded which). The receptor source for this set is an adult woman who had mild COVID-19 (a few samples of this study predate the infection). Cell type and time point are not known.

CDR3 DNA sequence: TGTGCCAGCAGCCCGGACGGGGGGGAATACAATGAGCAGTTCTTC. Its protein product is CASSPDGGEYNEQFF. The chain couples TRBV7-3 to TRBJ2-1, with 8 bases lining up with TRBD2. Germline assignment: CDR1 SGHTA and CDR2 FQGTGA. Germline trimming cut 5 bases from V and 4 bases from J; bases unmatched to any gene: 7. This CDR3 is built from 15 residues.

The V call is TRBV10-3, the J call TRBJ2-3, with no clear D. Trimming took 6 bases from V and 1 from J, leaving 5 bases between them. CDR1 ENHRY and CDR2 SYGVKD come from the germline V gene. There are 12 residues in the CDR3. Here the CDR3 reads CAISTGTDTQYF. The CDR3, as DNA: TGTGCCATCAGCACAGGCACAGATACGCAGTATTTT.

There are a few counts of this clonotype. This chain joins TRBV12-3 or TRBV12-4 and TRBJ2-3; 8 bases line up with TRBD2. This CDR3 comprises 13 residues. With V trimmed by 4 bases and J by 5 bases, 2 bases remained unmatched. DNA of the CDR3: TGTGCCAGCAGTTACGGGGGGGGAGATACGCAGTATTTT. It encodes CASSYGGGDTQYF.

This clonotype was recorded a few times. The V and J genes are TRBV7-9 and TRBJ2-1; no clear D gene. The CDR3 sequence is 12 residues long. The germline V gene encodes CDR1 SEHNR and CDR2 FQNEAQ (reference sequence). The V and J ends lost 9 bases and 1 base respectively, with 7 bases between them. This CDR3 reads CASGMSYNEQFF. DNA of the CDR3: TGTGCCAGTGGGATGTCCTACAATGAGCAGTTCTTC.

The chain employs TRBV12-3 or TRBV12-4 and TRBJ1-1; TRBD1 is a possible D gene (6 bases). The CDR3 is 14 amino acids. Trimming pared 6 bases from V and 0 bases from J, leaving 11 bases between. CDR3 sequence reads: CASSRQALNTEAFF. CDR3 DNA: TGTGCCAGCAGCCGACAGGCGCTGAACACTGAAGCTTTCTTT.

This clonotype was picked up a small number of times. CDR3 in amino acids: CASSLAGKRVDSPLHF. The CDR3 bases are TGTGCCAGCAGCTTAGCAGGGAAGCGGGTGGATTCACCCCTCCACTTT. This rearrangement joins TRBV7-8 to TRBJ1-6; no clear D. The germline V gene has CDR1 SGHVS and CDR2 FQNEAQ. The V end lost 0 bases, the J end lost 8 bases, and 14 bases lay between the germline ends. The CDR3 runs to 16 residues.

This rearrangement joins TRBV20-1 to TRBJ2-1; D gene unclear. V lost 6 bases, J lost 4 bases, and 22 bases lay in between. CDR3 length equals 16 residues. Germline V gene sequence: CDR1 DFQATT, CDR2 SNEGSKA (reference sequence). The CDR3, as DNA: TGCAGTGCCTCCACTATTTCTGAATCGAAATACAATGAGCAGTTCTTC. Its protein product is CSASTISESKYNEQFF.

This clonotype was detected only a few times. This chain links TRBV9 with TRBJ2-1, with D tentatively TRBD1 or TRBD2 (5 bases each). This CDR3 has 14 residues. From germline, CDR1 is SGDLS and CDR2 YYNGEE. Trimming removed 0 bases from V and 6 bases from J, with 10 bases in between. CDR3 amino acids: CASSVAGQGNEQFF. The CDR3 DNA reads TGTGCCAGCAGCGTAGCGGGGCAGGGCAATGAGCAGTTCTTC.

This clonotype has only a few counts. The V gene is TRBV3-1, the J gene TRBJ2-1; a possible D gene is TRBD2 (6 bases). The V end was cut by 7 bases, the J end by 9 bases, with 16 bases between. The V gene's germline CDR1 is LGHDT and CDR2 YNNKEL (reference sequence). The CDR3 contains 13 residues. In DNA, the CDR3 is TGTGCCAGCACACATGGGACTGGGGGTGAGCAGTTCTTC. It specifies CASTHGTGGEQFF.

This clonotype was picked up a small number of times. The CDR3 is CASSSLPGLAGGTTQYF. In nucleotides, the CDR3 is TGTGCCAGCAGCTCTCTTCCGGGACTAGCGGGGGGGACTACGCAGTATTTT. The gene calls are TRBV7-2 and TRBJ2-3, with TRBD2 matching 16 bases. Germline CDR1 reads SGHTA; CDR2 reads FQGNSA. After removal of 4 bases from V and 8 bases from J, the junction contained 9 bases not matched to a gene. This CDR3 region has 17 residues.

V usage is TRBV20-1 and J usage is TRBJ1-1; D is uncertain. The CDR3 contains 12 residues. Germline CDR1 reads DFQATT; CDR2 reads SNEGSKA (reference sequence). The ends were cut back, 6 bases at V and 0 bases at J, with 8 bases in the middle. In DNA, the CDR3 is TGCAGTGCCCCGACATTGAACACTGAAGCTTTCTTT. It translates to CSAPTLNTEAFF.

DNA for the CDR3: TGTGCCAGCAGTTTTTGGGGAGACAATCAGCCCCAGCATTTT. Protein sequence: CASSFWGDNQPQHF. This chain connects TRBV12-3 or TRBV12-4 to TRBJ1-5; D gene unclear. This CDR3 spans 14 amino acids. V lost 3 bases and J 3 bases, leaving 9 bases between the germline ends.

This clonotype came up many times. V is TRBV12-3 or TRBV12-4 and J is TRBJ2-1, with 9 bases lining up with TRBD2. V was pared by 3 bases and J by 3 bases, with 3 bases of the junction left unmatched. This CDR3 spans 15 amino acids. CDR3 region: CASSLSAGGYNEQFF. CDR3 sequence (DNA): TGTGCCAGCAGTTTGTCAGCGGGGGGCTACAATGAGCAGTTCTTC.

The chain combines TRBV3-1 with TRBJ2-2; 9 bases fit TRBD2. The germline CDR1 and CDR2 sequences are LGHDT and YNNKEL (reference sequence). CDR3 length: 15 amino acids. The J segment lost 4 bases and the V segment lost 4 bases, leaving 4 bases of the junction unmatched. CDR3 residues: CASSLGTSSTGELFF. The CDR3 region has the DNA TGTGCCAGCAGCCTCGGGACTAGCAGCACCGGGGAGCTGTTTTTT.

The chain uses TRBV2 and TRBJ2-5; 11 bases agree with TRBD2. Germline CDR1 reads SNHLY; CDR2 reads FYNNEI. The CDR3 covers 17 residues. V was pared by 3 bases and J by 0 bases, with 6 bases of the junction left unmatched. CDR3 amino acids: CASSDAKLAGDQETQYF. The CDR3 nucleotides read TGTGCCAGCAGTGATGCGAAACTAGCGGGAGACCAAGAGACCCAGTACTTC.

The sample holds one count of this clonotype. The chain combines TRBV6-5 with TRBJ1-6; D may be TRBD1 (5 bases). CDR1 is MNHEY and CDR2 is SVGAGI in the germline V gene. With 0 bases removed from V and 7 bases from J, the gap between germline ends came to 10 bases. The CDR3 totals 15 residues. The CDR3 here is CASSYSSGRNSPLHF. Here the CDR3 DNA reads TGTGCCAGCAGTTACTCCTCAGGGAGGAATTCACCCCTCCACTTT.

The rearrangement links TRBV5-1 to TRBJ2-7; no clear D gene. Germline V gives CDR1 SGHRS, CDR2 YFSETQ. The CDR3 totals 15 residues. V lost 0 bases and J 7 bases, leaving 17 bases between the germline ends. The CDR3 protein is CASSLVVTASVEQYF. The CDR3 nucleotides are TGCGCCAGCAGCTTGGTTGTAACAGCGAGTGTTGAGCAGTACTTC.

This clonotype appeared a few times. The chain couples TRBV4-3 to TRBJ1-2; no firm D call. The CDR3 spans 14 residues. CDR1 and CDR2 from the germline V gene are LGHNA and YSLEER. Trimming removed 1 base from V and 6 bases from J, with 12 bases in between. Here the CDR3 reads CASSQVGGRDGYTF. Here the CDR3 DNA reads TGCGCCAGCAGCCAAGTGGGCGGCCGGGATGGCTACACCTTC.

This clonotype turned up a few times. The J gene is TRBJ2-2, the V gene TRBV25-1; D might be TRBD1 (5 bases). CDR1 is MGHDK and CDR2 is SYGVNS in the germline V gene. The ends were cut back, 6 bases at V and 1 base at J, with 9 bases in the middle. The CDR3 has 14 residues. CDR3 region: CASSLQENTGELFF. The CDR3 DNA reads TGTGCCAGCAGCCTACAGGAGAACACCGGGGAGCTGTTTTTT.

V is TRBV7-8 and J is TRBJ2-1, with 7 bases aligning to TRBD2. This CDR3 has 14 residues. The germline CDR1 and CDR2 sequences are SGHVS and FQNEAQ. With V trimmed by 0 bases and J by 12 bases, 8 bases remained unmatched. This CDR3 is CASSLARTGGGQFF. For the CDR3, the DNA is TGTGCCAGCAGCTTAGCGAGGACGGGAGGTGGGCAGTTCTTC.